This T cell receptor beta chain is drawn from a study of regulatory T cells in long-lasting Graves disease. Sample time point: newly diagnosed GD, antithyroid drugs for less than 3 months. RNA from PBMCs was the source of the TCR library. Approximately 9 milliliters of peripheral blood went into EDTA tubes. Per the germline V gene, CDR1 is SGHTA and CDR2 is FQGNSA. Between the trimmed V and J ends, which lost 0 bases and 7 bases, there was a span of 3 bases. The length of the CDR3 is 12 residues. Both iRepertoire HTBI primers and Arm-PCR of CDR3 regions were used to build the TCR beta libraries. MiXCR, run by TCRdb on the multiplex PCR reads, gives a single entry per CDR3 protein. The data contain roughly 360,000 distinct CDR3 sequences, 12% of them singletons. Many counts were recorded for this clonotype. Its antigen is not known. Notes on the study in general: With approximately 3,000 shared public clonotypes, persistent patients exceeded new patients, who shared just over 950.

The same sample was also used in a study of T cells in Graves' hyperthyroidism and ophthalmopathy. That paper notes: Stable Graves' hyperthyroidism denoted no ophthalmopathy progression over 18 months. In the first-round RT-PCR of the TCR CDR3, the HTBI primer set was used.

The sequence was collected from a woman between 18 and 29 years old with Graves disease. V gene TRBV7-2 combines with J gene TRBJ2-2, with D hard to call. Source: peripheral blood mononuclear cells (PBMCs), taken at new diagnosis, from a patient treated with antithyroid drugs. The DNA of the CDR3 is TGTGCCAGCAGCTTAGCTCACGGGGAGCTGTTTTTT. Protein sequence: CASSLAHGELFF.